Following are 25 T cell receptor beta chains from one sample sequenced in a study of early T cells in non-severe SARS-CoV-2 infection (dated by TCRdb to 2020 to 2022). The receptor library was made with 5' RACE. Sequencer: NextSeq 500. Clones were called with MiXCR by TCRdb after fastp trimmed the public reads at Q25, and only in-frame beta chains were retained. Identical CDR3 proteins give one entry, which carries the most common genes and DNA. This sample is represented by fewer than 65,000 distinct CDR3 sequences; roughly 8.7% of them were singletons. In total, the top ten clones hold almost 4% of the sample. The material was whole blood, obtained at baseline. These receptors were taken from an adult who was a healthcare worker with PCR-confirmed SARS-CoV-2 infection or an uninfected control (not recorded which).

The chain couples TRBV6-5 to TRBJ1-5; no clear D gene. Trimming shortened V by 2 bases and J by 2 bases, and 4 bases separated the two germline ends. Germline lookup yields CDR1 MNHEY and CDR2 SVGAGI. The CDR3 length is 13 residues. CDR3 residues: CASSYKGNQPQHF. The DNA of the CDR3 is TGTGCCAGCAGTTACAAGGGCAATCAGCCCCAGCATTTT.

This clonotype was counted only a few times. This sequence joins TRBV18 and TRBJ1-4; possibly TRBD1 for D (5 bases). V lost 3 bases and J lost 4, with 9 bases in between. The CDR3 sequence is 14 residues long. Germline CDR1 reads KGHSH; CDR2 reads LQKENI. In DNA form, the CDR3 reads TGTGCCAGCTCACCCGACAGAATTAATGAAAAACTGTTTTTT. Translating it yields CASSPDRINEKLFF.

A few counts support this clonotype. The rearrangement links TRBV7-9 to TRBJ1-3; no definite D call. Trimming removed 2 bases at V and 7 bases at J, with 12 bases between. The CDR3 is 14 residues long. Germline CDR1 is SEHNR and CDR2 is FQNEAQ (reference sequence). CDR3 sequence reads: CASSLLPASNTIYF. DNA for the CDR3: TGTGCCAGCAGCTTACTCCCGGCATCTAACACCATATATTTT. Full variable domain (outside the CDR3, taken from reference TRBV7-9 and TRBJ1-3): DTGVSQNPRHKITKRGQNVTFRCDPISEHNRLYWYRQTLGQGPEFLTYFQNEAQLEKSRLLSDRFSAERPKGSFSTLEIQRTEQGDSAMYLCASSLLPASNTIYFGEGSWLTVV.

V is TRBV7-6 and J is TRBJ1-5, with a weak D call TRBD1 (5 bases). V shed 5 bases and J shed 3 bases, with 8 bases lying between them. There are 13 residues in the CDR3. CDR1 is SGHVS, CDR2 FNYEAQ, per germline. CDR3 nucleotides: TGTGCCAGCAGCCAGGACAACAATCAGCCCCAGCATTTT. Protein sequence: CASSQDNNQPQHF.

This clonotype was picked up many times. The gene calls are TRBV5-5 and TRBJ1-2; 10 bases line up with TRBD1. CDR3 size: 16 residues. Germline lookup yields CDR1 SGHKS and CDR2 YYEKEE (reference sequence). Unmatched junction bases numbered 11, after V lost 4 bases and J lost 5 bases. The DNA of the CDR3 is TGTGCCAGCAGCCCCGCCGGGACAGGGGTCTTTTATGGCTACACCTTC. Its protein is CASSPAGTGVFYGYTF.

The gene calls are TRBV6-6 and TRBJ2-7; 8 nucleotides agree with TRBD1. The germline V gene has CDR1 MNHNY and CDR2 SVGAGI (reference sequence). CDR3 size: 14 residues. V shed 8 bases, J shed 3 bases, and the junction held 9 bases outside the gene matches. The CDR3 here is CASSDTGGLYEQYF. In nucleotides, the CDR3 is TGTGCCAGCTCTGACACAGGGGGGCTCTACGAGCAGTACTTC.

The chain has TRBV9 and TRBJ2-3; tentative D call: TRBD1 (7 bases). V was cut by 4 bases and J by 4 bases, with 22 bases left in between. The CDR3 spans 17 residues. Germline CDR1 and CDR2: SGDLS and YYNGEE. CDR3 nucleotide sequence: TGTGCCAGCAGCTCCCGGGAAGGGGGGCAGGGGGCAGATACGCAGTATTTT. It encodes CASSSREGGQGADTQYF.

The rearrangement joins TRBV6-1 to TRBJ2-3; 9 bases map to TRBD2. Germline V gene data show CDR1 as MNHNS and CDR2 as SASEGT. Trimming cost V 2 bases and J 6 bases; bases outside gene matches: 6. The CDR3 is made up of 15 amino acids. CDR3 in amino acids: CASSELAGGFDTQYF. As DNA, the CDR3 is TGTGCCAGCAGTGAATTGGCGGGAGGGTTCGATACGCAGTATTTT.

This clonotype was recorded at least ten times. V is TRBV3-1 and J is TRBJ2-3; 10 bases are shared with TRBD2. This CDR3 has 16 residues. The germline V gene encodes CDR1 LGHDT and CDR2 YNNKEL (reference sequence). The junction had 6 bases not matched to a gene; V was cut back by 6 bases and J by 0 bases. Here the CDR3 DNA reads TGTGCCAGCAGTCCCACTAGCGGGGTTAGCACAGATACGCAGTATTTT. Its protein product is CASSPTSGVSTDTQYF.

The chain's CDR3 is CASSLSGAHEQYF. As DNA, the CDR3 is TGTGCCAGCAGCTTGTCCGGGGCCCACGAGCAGTACTTC. V and J are TRBV11-2 and TRBJ2-7, with D perhaps given as TRBD1 or TRBD2 (5 bases each). The CDR3 sequence is 13 residues long. The ends were cut back, 3 bases at V and 5 bases at J, with 11 bases in the middle. Per germline, CDR1 SGHAT and CDR2 FQNNGV.

The CDR3, as DNA: TGCGCCAGCAGCTTAACAGGGTCCGGCACAGATACGCAGTATTTT. Amino acid sequence: CASSLTGSGTDTQYF. The chain carries TRBV5-1 and TRBJ2-3, with TRBD1 as a possible D gene (6 bases). The germline gives CDR1 SGHRS, CDR2 YFSETQ. V was cut by 2 bases and J by 1 base, with 11 bases left in between. The length of the CDR3 is 15 residues.

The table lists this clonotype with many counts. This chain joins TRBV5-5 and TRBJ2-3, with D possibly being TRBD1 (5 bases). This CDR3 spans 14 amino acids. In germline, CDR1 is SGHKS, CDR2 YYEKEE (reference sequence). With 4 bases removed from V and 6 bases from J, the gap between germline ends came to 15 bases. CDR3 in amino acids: CASSPLVGRDTQYF. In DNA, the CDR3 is TGTGCCAGCAGCCCTCTAGTGGGGCGGGATACGCAGTATTTT.

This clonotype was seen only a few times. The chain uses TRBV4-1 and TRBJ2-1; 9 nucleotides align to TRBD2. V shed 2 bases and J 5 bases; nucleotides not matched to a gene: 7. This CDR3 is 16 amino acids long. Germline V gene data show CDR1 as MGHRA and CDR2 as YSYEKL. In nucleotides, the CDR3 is TGCGCCAGCAGCCAACCGGCGGGAGGGCGGGACAATGAGCAGTTCTTC. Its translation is CASSQPAGGRDNEQFF.

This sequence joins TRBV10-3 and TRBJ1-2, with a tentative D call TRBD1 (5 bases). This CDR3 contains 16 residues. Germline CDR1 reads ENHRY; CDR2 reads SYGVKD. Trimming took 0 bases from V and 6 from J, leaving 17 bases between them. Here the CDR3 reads CAISESGRTGVNGYTF. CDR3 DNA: TGTGCCATCAGTGAGTCTGGAAGAACAGGAGTCAATGGCTACACCTTC.

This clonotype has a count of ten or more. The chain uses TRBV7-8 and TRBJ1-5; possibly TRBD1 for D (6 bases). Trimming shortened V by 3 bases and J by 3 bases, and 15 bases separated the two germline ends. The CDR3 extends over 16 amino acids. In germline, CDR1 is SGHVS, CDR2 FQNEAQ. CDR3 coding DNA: TGTGCCAGCAGCTTCCTTACAGGGAGTGCCAATCAGCCCCAGCATTTT. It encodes CASSFLTGSANQPQHF.

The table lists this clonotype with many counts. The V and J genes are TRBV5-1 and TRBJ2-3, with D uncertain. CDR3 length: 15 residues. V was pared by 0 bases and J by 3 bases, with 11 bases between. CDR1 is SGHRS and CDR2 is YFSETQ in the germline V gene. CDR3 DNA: TGCGCCAGCAGCTTGGTTGGCGGAACGACAGATACGCAGTATTTT. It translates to CASSLVGGTTDTQYF. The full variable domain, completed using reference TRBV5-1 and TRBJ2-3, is KAGVTQTPRYLIKTRGQQVTLSCSPISGHRSVSWYQQTPGQGLQFLFEYFSETQRNKGNFPGRFSGRQFSNSRSEMNVSTLELGDSALYLCASSLVGGTTDTQYFGPGTRLTVL.

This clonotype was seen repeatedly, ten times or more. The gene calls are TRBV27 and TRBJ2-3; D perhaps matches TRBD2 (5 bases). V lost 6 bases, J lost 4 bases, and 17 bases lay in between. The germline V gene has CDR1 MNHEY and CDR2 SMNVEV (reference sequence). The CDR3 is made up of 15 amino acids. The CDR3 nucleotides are TGTGCCAGCAGAATCGGGGTAGGGCCCGCAGATACGCAGTATTTT. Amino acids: CASRIGVGPADTQYF.

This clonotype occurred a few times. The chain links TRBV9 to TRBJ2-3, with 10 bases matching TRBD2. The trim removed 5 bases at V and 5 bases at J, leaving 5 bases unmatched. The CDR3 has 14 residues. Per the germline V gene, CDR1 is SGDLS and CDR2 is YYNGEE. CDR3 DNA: TGTGCCAGCAGTCGGCTAGCGGGGGAAGATACGCAGTATTTT. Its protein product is CASSRLAGEDTQYF.

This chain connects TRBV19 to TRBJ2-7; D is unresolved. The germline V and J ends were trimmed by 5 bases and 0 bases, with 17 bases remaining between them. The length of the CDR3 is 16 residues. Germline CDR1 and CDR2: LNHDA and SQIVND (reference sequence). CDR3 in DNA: TGTGCCAGTAGTCCCTTCCTTGACACACTCTCCTACGAGCAGTACTTC. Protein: CASSPFLDTLSYEQYF.

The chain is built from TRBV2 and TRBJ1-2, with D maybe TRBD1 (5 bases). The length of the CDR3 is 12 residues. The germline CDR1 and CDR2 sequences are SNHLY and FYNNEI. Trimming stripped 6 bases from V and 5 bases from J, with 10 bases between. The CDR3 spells CASRLGLYGYTF. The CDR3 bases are TGTGCCAGCAGGTTGGGACTTTATGGCTACACCTTC.

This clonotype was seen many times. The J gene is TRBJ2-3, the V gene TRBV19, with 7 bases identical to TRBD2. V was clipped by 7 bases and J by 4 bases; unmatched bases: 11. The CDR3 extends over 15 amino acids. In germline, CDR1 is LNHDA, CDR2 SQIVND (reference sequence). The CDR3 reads CASNAVTGGPDTQYF. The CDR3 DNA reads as TGTGCCAGTAATGCGGTGACGGGAGGCCCAGATACGCAGTATTTT.

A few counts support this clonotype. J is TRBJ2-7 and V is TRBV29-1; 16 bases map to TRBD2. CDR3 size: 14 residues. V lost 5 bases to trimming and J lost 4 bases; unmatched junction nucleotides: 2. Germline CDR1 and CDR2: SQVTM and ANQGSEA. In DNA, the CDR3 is TGCAGCGTTCCGGGACTAGCGGGGGGGTACGAGCAGTACTTC. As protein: CSVPGLAGGYEQYF.

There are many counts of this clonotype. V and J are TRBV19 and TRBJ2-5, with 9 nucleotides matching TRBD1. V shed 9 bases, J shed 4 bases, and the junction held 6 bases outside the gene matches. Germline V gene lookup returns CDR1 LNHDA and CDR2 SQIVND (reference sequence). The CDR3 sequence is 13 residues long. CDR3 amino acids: CASRDRARETQYF. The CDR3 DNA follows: TGTGCCAGCAGGGACAGGGCAAGAGAGACCCAGTACTTC.

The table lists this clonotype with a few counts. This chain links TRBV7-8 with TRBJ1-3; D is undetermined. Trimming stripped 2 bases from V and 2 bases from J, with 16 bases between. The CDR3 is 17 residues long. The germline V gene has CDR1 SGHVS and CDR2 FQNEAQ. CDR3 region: CASSLNTVTATGNTIYF. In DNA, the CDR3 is TGTGCCAGCAGCTTAAATACGGTGACCGCGACTGGAAACACCATATATTTT.

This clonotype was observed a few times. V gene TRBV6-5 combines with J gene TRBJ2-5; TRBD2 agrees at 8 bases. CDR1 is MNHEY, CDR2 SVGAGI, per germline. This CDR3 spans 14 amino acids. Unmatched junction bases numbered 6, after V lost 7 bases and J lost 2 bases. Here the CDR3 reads CASIRRGEQETQYF. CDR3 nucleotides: TGTGCCAGCATCCGGCGGGGGGAACAAGAGACCCAGTACTTC.